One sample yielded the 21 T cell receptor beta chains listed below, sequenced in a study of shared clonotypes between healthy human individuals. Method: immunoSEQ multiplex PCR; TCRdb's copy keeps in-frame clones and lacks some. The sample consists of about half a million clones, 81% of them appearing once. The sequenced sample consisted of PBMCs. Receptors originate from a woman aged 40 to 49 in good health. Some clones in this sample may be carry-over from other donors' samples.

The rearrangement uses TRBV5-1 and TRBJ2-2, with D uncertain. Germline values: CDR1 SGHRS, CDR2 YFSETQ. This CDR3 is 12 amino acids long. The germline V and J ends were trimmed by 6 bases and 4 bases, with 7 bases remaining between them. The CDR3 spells CASTWSTGELFF. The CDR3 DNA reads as TGCGCCAGCACTTGGTCCACCGGGGAGCTGTTTTTT.

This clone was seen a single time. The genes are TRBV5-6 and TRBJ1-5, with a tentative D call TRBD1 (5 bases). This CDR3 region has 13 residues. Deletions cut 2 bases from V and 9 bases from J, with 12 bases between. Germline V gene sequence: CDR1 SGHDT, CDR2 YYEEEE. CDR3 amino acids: CASSFSGIPPQHF. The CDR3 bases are TGTGCCAGCAGCTTTTCAGGGATTCCGCCCCAGCATTTT. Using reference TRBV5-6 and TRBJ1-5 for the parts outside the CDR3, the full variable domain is DAGVTQSPTHLIKTRGQQVTLRCSPKSGHDTVSWYQQALGQGPQFIFQYYEEEERQRGNFPDRFSGHQFPNYSSELNVNALLLGDSALYLCASSFSGIPPQHFGDGTRLSIL.

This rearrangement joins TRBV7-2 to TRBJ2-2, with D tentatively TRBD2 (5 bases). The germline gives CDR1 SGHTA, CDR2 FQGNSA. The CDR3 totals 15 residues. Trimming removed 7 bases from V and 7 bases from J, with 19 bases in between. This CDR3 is CASNQPRRGFGELFF. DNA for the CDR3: TGTGCCAGCAACCAACCCCGGAGAGGGTTCGGGGAGCTGTTTTTT.

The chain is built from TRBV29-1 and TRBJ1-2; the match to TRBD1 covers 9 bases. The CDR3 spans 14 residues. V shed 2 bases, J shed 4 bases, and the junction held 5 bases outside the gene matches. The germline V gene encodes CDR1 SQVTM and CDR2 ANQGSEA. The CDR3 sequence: CSVETQGARYGYTF. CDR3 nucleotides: TGCAGCGTTGAAACACAGGGGGCGCGCTATGGCTACACCTTC.

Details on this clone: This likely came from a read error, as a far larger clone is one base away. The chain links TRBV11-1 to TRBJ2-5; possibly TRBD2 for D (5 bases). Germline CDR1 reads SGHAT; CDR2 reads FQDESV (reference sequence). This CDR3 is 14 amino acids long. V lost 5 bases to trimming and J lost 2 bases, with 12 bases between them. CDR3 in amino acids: CASSRLAKQETQYF. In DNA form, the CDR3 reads TGTGCCAGCAGCCGTCTAGCTAAACAAGAGACCCAGTACTTC.

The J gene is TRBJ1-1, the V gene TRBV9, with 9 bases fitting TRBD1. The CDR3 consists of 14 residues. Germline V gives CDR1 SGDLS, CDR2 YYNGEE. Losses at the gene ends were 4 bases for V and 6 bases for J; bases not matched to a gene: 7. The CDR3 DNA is TGTGCCAGCAGCCCCACACAGGGGGCATCTGAAGCTTTCTTT. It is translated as CASSPTQGASEAFF.

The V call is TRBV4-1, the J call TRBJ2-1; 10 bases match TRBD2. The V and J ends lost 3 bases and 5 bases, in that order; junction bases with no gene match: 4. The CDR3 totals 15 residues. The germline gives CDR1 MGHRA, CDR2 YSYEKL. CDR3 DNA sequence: TGCGCCAGCAGCCACGGACTAGCGGATCACAATGAGCAGTTCTTC. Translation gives CASSHGLADHNEQFF.

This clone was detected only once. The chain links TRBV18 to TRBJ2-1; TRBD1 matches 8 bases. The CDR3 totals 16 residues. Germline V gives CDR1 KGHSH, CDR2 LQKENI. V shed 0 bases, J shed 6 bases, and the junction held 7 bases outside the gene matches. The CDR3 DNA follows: TGTGCCAGCTCACCACCAGGCGGACAGGGCTTCAATGAGCAGTTCTTC. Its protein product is CASSPPGGQGFNEQFF.

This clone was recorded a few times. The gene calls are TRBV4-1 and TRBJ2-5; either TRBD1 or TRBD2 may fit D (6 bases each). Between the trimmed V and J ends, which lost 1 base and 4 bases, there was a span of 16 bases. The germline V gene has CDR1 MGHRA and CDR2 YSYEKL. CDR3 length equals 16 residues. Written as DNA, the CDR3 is TGCGCCAGCAGCCAAGGGGGAGGACAGTTTAGAGAGACCCAGTACTTC. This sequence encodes CASSQGGGQFRETQYF.

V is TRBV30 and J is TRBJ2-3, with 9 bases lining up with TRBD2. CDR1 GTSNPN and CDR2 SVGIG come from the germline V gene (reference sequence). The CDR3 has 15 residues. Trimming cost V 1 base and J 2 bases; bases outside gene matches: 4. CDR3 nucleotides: TGTGCCTGGAGTGGGCTAGCGGGAAACACAGATACGCAGTATTTT. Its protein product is CAWSGLAGNTDTQYF.

CDR3 sequence reads: CASSFSGRANTGELFF. The CDR3 nucleotides are TGTGCCAGCAGTTTCAGTGGTAGGGCGAACACCGGGGAGCTGTTTTTT. V gene TRBV28 combines with J gene TRBJ2-2; D ambiguous. Deletions cut 3 bases from V and 0 bases from J, with 11 bases between. The CDR3 sequence is 16 residues long. Germline CDR1 is MDHEN and CDR2 is SYDVKM.

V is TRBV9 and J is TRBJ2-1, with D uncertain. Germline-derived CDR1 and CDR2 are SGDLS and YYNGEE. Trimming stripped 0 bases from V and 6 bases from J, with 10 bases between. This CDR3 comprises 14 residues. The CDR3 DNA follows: TGTGCCAGCAGCGTAGTTAGGGAAAGCAATGAGCAGTTCTTC. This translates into CASSVVRESNEQFF.

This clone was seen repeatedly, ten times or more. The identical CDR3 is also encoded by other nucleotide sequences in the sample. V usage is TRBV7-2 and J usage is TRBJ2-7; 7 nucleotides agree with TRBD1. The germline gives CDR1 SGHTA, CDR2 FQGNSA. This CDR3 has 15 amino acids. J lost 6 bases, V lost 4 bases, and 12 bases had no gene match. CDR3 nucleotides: TGTGCCAGCAGCTCACCGACTTCGACAGGGCGCGAGCAGTACTTC. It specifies CASSSPTSTGREQYF.

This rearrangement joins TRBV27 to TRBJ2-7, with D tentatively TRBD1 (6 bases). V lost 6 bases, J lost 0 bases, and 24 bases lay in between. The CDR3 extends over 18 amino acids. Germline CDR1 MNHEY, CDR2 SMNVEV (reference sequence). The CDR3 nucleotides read TGTGCCAGCAGCCCAAGAGTCAGAACAGGGCAAAGCTCCTACGAGCAGTACTTC. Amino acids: CASSPRVRTGQSSYEQYF.

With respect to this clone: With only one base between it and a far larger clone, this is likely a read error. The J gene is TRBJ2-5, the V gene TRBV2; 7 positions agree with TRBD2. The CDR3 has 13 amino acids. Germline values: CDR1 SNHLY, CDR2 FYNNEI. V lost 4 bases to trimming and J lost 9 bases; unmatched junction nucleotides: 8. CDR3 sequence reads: CASSVIPRGAQYF. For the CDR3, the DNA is TGTGCCAGCAGTGTAATCCCCCGGGGGGCCCAGTACTTC.

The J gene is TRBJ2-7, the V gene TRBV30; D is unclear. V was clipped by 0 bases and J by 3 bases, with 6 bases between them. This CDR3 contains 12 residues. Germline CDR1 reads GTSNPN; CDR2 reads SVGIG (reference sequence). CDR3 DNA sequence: TGTGCCTGGAGTGTGAGGAGCTACGAGCAGTACTTC. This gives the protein CAWSVRSYEQYF.

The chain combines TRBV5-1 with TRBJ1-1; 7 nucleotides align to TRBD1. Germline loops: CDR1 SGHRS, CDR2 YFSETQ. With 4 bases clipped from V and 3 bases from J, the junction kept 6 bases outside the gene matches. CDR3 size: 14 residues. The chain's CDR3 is CASSAGQPYTEAFF. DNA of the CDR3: TGCGCCAGCAGCGCGGGACAGCCTTACACTGAAGCTTTCTTT. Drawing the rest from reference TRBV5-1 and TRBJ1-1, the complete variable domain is KAGVTQTPRYLIKTRGQQVTLSCSPISGHRSVSWYQQTPGQGLQFLFEYFSETQRNKGNFPGRFSGRQFSNSRSEMNVSTLELGDSALYLCASSAGQPYTEAFFGQGTRLTVV.

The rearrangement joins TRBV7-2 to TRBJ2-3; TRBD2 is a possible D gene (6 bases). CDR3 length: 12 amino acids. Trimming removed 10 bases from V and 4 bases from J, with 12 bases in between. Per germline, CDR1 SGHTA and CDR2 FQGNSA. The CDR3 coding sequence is TGTGCCACAACTAGCCCCGCAGATACGCAGTATTTT. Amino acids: CATTSPADTQYF.

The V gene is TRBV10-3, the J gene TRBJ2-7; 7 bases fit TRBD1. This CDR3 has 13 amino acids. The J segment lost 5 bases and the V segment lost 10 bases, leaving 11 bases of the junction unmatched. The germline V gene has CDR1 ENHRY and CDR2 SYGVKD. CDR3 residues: CATNTNRGDEQYF. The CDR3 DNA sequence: TGTGCCACCAACACCAACAGGGGCGACGAGCAGTACTTC.

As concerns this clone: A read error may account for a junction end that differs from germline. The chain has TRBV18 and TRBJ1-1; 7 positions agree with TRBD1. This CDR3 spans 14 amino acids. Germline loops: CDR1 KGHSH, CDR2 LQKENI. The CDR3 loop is CASTGVNGNTEAFF. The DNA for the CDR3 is TGTGCCAGCACAGGGGTAAACGGAAACACTGAAGCCTTCTTT.

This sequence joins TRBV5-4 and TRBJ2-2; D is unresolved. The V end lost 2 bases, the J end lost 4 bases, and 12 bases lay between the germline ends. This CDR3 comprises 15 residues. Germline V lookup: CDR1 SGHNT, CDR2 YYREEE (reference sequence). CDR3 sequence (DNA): TGTGCCAGCAGCTTCGAGGACCGATCCACCGGGGAGCTGTTTTTT. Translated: CASSFEDRSTGELFF.